This T cell receptor (beta chain) derives from a study of blood T cells in healthy people across ages. About the research overall: Through template switching, about one barcoded beta molecule was captured per two T cells, as measured in model experiments. Study-wide results and caveats: Diversity of TCR beta per million T cells declined in a roughly linear way with age.

Primed by a sample-barcoded 5' primer and a J-beta primer mix, a second PCR proceeded for about 6 to 11 cycles. TCRdb processed the 5' RACE reads anew with MiXCR; each CDR3 protein has one entry. Of roughly 2 million distinct CDR3 sequences listed, roughly 50% are singletons. As regards this clonotype: As yet, its antigen is unknown.

This sequence originates from a woman between 40 and 50 years old in good health. Source material: blood.

In DNA form, the CDR3 reads TGTGCCAGCAGCTTAAAGGGAGGAGTTGGAGAGACCCAGTACTTC. It yields the protein CASSLKGGVGETQYF. The chain has TRBV11-2 and TRBJ2-5; D may be TRBD2 (6 bases). V was clipped by 2 bases and J by 4 bases, with 14 bases between them. This CDR3 is 15 amino acids long. Germline assignment: CDR1 SGHAT and CDR2 FQNNGV.